This T cell receptor (beta chain) was profiled in a study of blood T cell repertoires in COVID-19. About the study: Some COVID-19 samples were acute and others convalescent; all came from the United States, Italy and Spain. T cells, B-cell-depleted T cells, or PBMCs supplied cDNA or gDNA.

The CDR3 is 15 amino acids. V was pared by 1 base and J by 10 bases, with 11 bases of the junction left unmatched. Germline CDR1 and CDR2: SGHRS and YFSETQ. Authors' data handling: Amplification of reference gene primers provided the estimated nucleated cell counts. TCRdb's table, derived via immunoSEQ multiplex PCR, lists solely in-frame clones and lacks some. Clone size and the V and J calls come from that table; the DNA yielded D and trimming. The sample gives roughly 86,000 clones, roughly 86% of which show up once; 4.5% to 6% is in the top ten. This receptor was identified in a man aged 50-59 years with active or convalescent COVID-19. The material sequenced was peripheral blood. The rearrangement links TRBV5-1 to TRBJ2-1, with 7 bases fitting TRBD1. The CDR3 sequence: CASSLTDRDLWEQFF. The CDR3 bases are TGCGCCAGCAGCTTGACCGACAGGGACCTGTGGGAGCAGTTCTTC.